This T cell receptor (beta chain) is drawn from a study of quantifying T cell responses using KT2 cells. Study as a whole: cDNA was made from DNase-treated RNA using alpha and beta constant primers. Overall study results and limits: KT2 sequences were detected down to about one KT2 cell per 100,000 PBMC.

CDR1 and CDR2 (germline): MNHNS, SASEGT. The CDR3 runs 15 residues. Trimming at V came to 3 bases and at J to 4 bases, leaving 2 bases not matched to a gene. This clonotype is medium-sized within its sample. Its antigen remains unknown. The cDNA 3' end received a ligated oligonucleotide with a UMI. An equimolar mix of RC1.1 and RC1.2 primed the beta chain across TRBC1 and TRBC2. TCRdb itself ran the UMI-ligation and nested PCR reads through MiXCR, one entry per CDR3 protein. The sample shows tens of thousands of distinct CDR3 sequences, 9.5% to 13% of them seen only once. KT2, a clone with a known TCR, was spiked into unfractionated PBMC.

This TCR was recovered from a human donor. Sequenced material: PBMCs spiked with cells of the T cell clone KT2. The V and J genes are TRBV6-1 and TRBJ2-7; 14 bases agree with TRBD2. CDR3: CASSEGLAGVYEQYF. CDR3 bases: TGTGCCAGCAGTGAGGGACTAGCGGGAGTTTACGAGCAGTACTTC.